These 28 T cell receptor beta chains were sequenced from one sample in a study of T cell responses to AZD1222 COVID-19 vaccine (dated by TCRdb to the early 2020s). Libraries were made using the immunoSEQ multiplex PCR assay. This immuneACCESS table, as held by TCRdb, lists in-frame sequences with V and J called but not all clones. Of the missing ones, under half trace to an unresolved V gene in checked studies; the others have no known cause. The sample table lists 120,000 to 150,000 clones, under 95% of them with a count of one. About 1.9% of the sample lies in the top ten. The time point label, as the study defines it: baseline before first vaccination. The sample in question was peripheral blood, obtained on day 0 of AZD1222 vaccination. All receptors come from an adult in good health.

CDR3 sequence (DNA): TGTGCCAGCAGCGTTGGGTCTGGCTACACCTTC. As protein: CASSVGSGYTF. This chain links TRBV9 with TRBJ1-2; D is ambiguous. Looked up from germline, CDR1 is SGDLS and CDR2 is YYNGEE. Trimming took off 2 bases at V and 7 bases at J, with 6 bases between the two ends. The CDR3 runs 11 residues.

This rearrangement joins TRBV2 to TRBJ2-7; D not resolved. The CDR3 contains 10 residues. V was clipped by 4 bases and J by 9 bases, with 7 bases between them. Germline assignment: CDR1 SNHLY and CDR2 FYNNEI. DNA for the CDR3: TGTGCCAGCAGTGGAGGCCGGCAGTACTTC. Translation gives CASSGGRQYF.

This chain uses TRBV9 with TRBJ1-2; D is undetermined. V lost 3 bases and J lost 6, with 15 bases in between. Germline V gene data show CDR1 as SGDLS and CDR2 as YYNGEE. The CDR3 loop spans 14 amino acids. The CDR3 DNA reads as TGTGCCAGCAGCGAGACGACCTCCGGAGATGGCTACACCTTC. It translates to CASSETTSGDGYTF.

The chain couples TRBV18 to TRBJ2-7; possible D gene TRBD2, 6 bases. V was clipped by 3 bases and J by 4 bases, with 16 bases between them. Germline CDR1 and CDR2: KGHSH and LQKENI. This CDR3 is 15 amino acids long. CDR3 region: CASSPRGGGGYEQYF. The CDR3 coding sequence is TGTGCCAGCTCACCCCGGGGTGGAGGAGGGTACGAGCAGTACTTC.

In DNA, the CDR3 is TGCGCCAGCAGCTCCGACAGATCTGGCTATGGCTACACCTTC. Its protein product is CASSSDRSGYGYTF. The chain has TRBV5-1 and TRBJ1-2; a weak D match, TRBD1 (5 bases). The CDR3 covers 14 residues. In germline, CDR1 is SGHRS, CDR2 YFSETQ. Trimming took off 3 bases at V and 4 bases at J, with 13 bases between the two ends. Filled out from reference TRBV5-1 and TRBJ1-2, the complete variable domain reads KAGVTQTPRYLIKTRGQQVTLSCSPISGHRSVSWYQQTPGQGLQFLFEYFSETQRNKGNFPGRFSGRQFSNSRSEMNVSTLELGDSALYLCASSSDRSGYGYTFGSGTRLTVV.

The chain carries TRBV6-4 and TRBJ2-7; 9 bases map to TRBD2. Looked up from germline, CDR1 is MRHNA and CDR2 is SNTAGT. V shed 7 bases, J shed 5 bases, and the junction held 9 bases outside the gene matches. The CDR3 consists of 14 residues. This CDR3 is CASIAAGGVNEQYF. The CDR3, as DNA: TGTGCCAGCATAGCGGCGGGAGGGGTTAACGAGCAGTACTTC.

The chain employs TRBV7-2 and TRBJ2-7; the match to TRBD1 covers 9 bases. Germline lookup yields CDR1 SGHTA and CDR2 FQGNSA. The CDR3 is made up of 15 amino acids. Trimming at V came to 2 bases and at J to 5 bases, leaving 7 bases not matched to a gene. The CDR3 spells CASSLSGTGINEQYF. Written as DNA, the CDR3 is TGTGCCAGCAGCTTATCCGGGACAGGGATCAACGAGCAGTACTTC. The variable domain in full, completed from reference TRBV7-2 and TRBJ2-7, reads GAGVSQSPSNKVTEKGKDVELRCDPISGHTALYWYRQSLGQGLEFLIYFQGNSAPDKSGLPSDRFSAERTGGSVSTLTIQRTQQEDSAVYLCASSLSGTGINEQYFGPGTRLTVT.

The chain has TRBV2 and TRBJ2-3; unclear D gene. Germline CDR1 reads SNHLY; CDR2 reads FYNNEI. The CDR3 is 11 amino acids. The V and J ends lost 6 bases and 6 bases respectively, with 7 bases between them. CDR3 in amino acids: CASRSADTQYF. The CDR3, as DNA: TGTGCCAGCAGATCGGCGGATACGCAGTATTTT.

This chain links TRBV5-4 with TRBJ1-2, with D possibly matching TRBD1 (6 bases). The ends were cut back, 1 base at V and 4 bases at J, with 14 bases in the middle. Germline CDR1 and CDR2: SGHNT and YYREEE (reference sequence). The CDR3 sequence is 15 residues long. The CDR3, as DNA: TGTGCCAGCAGCTTGAGGGCAGGGGTAGTCTATGGCTACACCTTC. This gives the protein CASSLRAGVVYGYTF.

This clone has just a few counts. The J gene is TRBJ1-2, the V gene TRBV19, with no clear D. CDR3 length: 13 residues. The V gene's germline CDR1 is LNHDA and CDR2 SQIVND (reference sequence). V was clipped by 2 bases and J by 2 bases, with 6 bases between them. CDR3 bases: TGTGCCAGTAGTATAAGGTTGAACTATGGCTACACCTTC. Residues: CASSIRLNYGYTF.

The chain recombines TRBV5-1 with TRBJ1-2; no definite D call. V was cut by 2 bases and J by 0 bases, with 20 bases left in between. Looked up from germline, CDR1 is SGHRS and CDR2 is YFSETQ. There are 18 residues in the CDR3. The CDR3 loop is CASSFVSGSSPTNYGYTF. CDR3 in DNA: TGCGCCAGCAGCTTTGTCAGCGGATCCTCTCCAACTAACTATGGCTACACCTTC.

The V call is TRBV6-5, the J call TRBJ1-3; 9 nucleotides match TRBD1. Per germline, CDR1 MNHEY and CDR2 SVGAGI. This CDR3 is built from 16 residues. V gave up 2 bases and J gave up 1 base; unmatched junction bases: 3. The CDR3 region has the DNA TGTGCCAGCAGTTACACCGGACAGGGGTCTGGAAACACCATATATTTT. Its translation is CASSYTGQGSGNTIYF.

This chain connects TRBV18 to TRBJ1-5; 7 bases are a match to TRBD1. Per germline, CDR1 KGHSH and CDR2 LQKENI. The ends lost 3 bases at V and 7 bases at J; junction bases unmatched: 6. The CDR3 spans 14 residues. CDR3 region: CASSPGTDLQPQHF. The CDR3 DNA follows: TGTGCCAGCTCACCCGGGACAGACCTGCAGCCCCAGCATTTT.

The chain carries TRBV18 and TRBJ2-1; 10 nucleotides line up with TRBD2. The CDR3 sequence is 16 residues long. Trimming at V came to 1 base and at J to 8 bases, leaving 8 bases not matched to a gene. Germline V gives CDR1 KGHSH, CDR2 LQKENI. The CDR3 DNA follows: TGTGCCAGCTCACCACGGCTAGCGGGAGTTGTCGATGAGCAGTTCTTC. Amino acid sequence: CASSPRLAGVVDEQFF. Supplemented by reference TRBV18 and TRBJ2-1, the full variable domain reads NAGVMQNPRHLVRRRGQEARLRCSPMKGHSHVYWYRQLPEEGLKFMVYLQKENIIDESGMPKERFSAEFPKEGPSILRIQQVVRGDSAAYFCASSPRLAGVVDEQFFGPGTRLTVL.

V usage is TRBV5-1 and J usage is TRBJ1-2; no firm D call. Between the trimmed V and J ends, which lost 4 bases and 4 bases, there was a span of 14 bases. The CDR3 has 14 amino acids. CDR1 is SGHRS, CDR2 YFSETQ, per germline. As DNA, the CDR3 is TGCGCCAGCAGCCCGCCCCAGGAGACCTATGGCTACACCTTC. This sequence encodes CASSPPQETYGYTF.

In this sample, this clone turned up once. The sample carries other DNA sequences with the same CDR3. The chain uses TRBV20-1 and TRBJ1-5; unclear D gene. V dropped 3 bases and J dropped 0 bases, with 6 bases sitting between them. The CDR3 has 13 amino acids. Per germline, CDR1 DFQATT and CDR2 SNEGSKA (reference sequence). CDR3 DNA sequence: TGCAGTGCTAGTCGAGGTAGCAATCAGCCCCAGCATTTT. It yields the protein CSASRGSNQPQHF.

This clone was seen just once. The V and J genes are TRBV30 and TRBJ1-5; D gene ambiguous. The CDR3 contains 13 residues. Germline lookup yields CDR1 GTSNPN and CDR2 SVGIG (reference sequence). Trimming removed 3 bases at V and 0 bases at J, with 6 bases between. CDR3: CAWSPDSNQPQHF. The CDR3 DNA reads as TGTGCCTGGAGCCCGGATAGCAATCAGCCCCAGCATTTT.

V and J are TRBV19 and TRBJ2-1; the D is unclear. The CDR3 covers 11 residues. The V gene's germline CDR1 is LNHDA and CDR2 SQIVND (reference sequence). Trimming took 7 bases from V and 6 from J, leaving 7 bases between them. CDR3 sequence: CASNGVNEQFF. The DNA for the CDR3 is TGTGCCAGTAATGGGGTCAATGAGCAGTTCTTC.

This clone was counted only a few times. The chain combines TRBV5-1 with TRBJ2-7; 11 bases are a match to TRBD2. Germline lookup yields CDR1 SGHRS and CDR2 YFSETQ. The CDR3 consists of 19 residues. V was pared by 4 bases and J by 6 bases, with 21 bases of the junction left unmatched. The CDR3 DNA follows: TGCGCCAGCAGCCCCTCGTCCGGGACTAGCGGTTTCAAGAGCATCGAGCAGTACTTC. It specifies CASSPSSGTSGFKSIEQYF. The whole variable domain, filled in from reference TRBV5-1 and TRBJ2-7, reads KAGVTQTPRYLIKTRGQQVTLSCSPISGHRSVSWYQQTPGQGLQFLFEYFSETQRNKGNFPGRFSGRQFSNSRSEMNVSTLELGDSALYLCASSPSSGTSGFKSIEQYFGPGTRLTVT.

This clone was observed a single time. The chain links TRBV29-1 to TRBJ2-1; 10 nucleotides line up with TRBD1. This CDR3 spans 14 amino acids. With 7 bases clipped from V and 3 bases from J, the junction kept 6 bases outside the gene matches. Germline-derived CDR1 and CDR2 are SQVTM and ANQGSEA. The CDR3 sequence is CSARRDRGYNEQFF. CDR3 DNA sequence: TGCAGCGCTCGGAGGGACAGGGGCTACAATGAGCAGTTCTTC.

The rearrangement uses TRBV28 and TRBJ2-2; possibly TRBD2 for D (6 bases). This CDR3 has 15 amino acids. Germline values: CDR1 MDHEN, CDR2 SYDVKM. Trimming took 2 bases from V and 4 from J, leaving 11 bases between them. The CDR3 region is CASSLLTEGTGELFF. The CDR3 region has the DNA TGTGCCAGCAGTTTACTTACGGAGGGCACCGGGGAGCTGTTTTTT. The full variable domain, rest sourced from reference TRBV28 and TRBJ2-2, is DVKVTQSSRYLVKRTGEKVFLECVQDMDHENMFWYRQDPGLGLRLIYFSYDVKMKEKGDIPEGYSVSREKKERFSLILESASTNQTSMYLCASSLLTEGTGELFFGEGSRLTVL.

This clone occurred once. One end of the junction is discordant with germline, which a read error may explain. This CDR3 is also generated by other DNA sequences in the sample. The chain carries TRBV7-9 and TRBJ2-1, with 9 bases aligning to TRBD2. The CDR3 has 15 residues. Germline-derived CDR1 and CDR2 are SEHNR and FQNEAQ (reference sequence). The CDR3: CASSLGGGALNEQFF. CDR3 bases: TGTGCCAGCAGTTTAGGCGGGGGGGCACTAAATGAGCAGTTCTTC.

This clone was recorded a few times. The CDR3 DNA sequence: TGTGCCAGCAGTTACCAGGGACAGGGGGCGGTTGGCTACACCTTC. It encodes CASSYQGQGAVGYTF. The chain employs TRBV6-5 and TRBJ1-2; 12 bases agree with TRBD1. V shed 2 bases and J 7 bases; nucleotides not matched to a gene: 5. The CDR3 covers 15 residues. CDR1 and CDR2 (germline): MNHEY, SVGAGI.

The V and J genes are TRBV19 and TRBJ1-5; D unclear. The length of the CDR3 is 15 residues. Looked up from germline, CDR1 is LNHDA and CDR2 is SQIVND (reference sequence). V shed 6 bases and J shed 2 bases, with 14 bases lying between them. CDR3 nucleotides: TGTGCCAGTAGCTCCGGGTCCGGGGGCAATCAGCCCCAGCATTTT. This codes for CASSSGSGGNQPQHF.

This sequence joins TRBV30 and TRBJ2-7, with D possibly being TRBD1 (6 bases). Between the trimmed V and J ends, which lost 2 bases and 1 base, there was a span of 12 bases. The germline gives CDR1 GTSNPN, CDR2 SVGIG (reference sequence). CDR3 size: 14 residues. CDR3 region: CAWSSTGFSYEQYF. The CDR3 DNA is TGTGCCTGGAGTTCGACAGGTTTTTCCTACGAGCAGTACTTC. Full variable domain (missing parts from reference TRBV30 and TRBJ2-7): SQTIHQWPATLVQPVGSPLSLECTVEGTSNPNLYWYRQAAGRGLQLLFYSVGIGQISSEVPQNLSASRPQDRQFILSSKKLLLSDSGFYLCAWSSTGFSYEQYFGPGTRLTVT.

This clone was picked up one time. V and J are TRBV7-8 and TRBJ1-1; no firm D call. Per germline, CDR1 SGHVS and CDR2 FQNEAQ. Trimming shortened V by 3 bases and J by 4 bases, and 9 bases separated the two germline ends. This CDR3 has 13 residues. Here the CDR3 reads CASSLARGTEAFF. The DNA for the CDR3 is TGTGCCAGCAGCTTGGCTAGAGGCACTGAAGCTTTCTTT.

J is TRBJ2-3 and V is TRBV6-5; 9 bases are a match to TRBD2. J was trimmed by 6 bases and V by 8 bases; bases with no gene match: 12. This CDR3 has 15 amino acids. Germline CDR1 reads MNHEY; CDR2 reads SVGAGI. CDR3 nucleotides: TGTGCCAGCCTCTTAGCGGGGGCCGGGGGGGATACGCAGTATTTT. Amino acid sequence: CASLLAGAGGDTQYF.

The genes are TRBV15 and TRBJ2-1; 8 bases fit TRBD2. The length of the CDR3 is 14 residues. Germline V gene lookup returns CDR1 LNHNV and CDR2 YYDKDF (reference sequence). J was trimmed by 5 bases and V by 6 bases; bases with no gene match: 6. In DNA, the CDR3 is TGTGCCACCAGTTTTGAACTAGCGGACAATGAGCAGTTCTTC. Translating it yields CATSFELADNEQFF.